These 21 T cell receptor beta chains share one sample of origin, sequenced in a study of CD8 T cells in Susac syndrome. Roughly 0.45 to 1 ug RNA was reverse transcribed with random hexamers. TCRdb re-called the immunoSEQ multiplex PCR reads through MiXCR, storing one row per CDR3 protein. The data contain 150,000 or so distinct CDR3 sequences, approximately 96% of them singletons. Sequenced input: CD8+ T cells from PBMCs. Receptors were obtained from a human donor with multiple sclerosis.

The rearrangement links TRBV6-5 to TRBJ1-5; D is ambiguous. V lost 8 bases, J lost 0 bases, and 14 bases lay in between. Per the germline V gene, CDR1 is MNHEY and CDR2 is SVGAGI. This CDR3 has 15 amino acids. CDR3 coding DNA: TGTGCCAGCGAGGAGAGTCAATATAGCAATCAGCCCCAGCATTTT. Translated: CASEESQYSNQPQHF.

The chain joins TRBV7-9 to TRBJ2-4; no clear D gene. Germline-derived CDR1 and CDR2 are SEHNR and FQNEAQ (reference sequence). V lost 5 bases to trimming and J lost 0 bases, with 11 bases between them. CDR3 length: 15 amino acids. The DNA of the CDR3 is TGTGCCAGCAGCGGAGACACCCTAGCCAAAAACATTCAGTACTTC. This codes for CASSGDTLAKNIQYF.

The J gene is TRBJ1-5, the V gene TRBV3-1, with D perhaps matching TRBD1 (6 bases). The CDR3 extends over 17 amino acids. With 4 bases removed from V and 2 bases from J, the gap between germline ends came to 18 bases. In germline, CDR1 is LGHDT, CDR2 YNNKEL (reference sequence). CDR3 residues: CASSLDPAGEGNQPQHF. The CDR3 DNA follows: TGTGCCAGCAGCCTCGACCCAGCAGGGGAGGGCAATCAGCCCCAGCATTTT.

This chain connects TRBV12-5 to TRBJ2-1, with 7 bases aligning to TRBD2. Looked up from germline, CDR1 is LGHNT and CDR2 is FRNRAP. The CDR3 length is 12 residues. V gave up 7 bases and J gave up 8 bases; unmatched junction bases: 5. The CDR3 is CASALGGDEQFF. CDR3 DNA sequence: TGTGCTAGTGCCCTGGGAGGGGATGAGCAGTTCTTC.

The chain employs TRBV9 and TRBJ1-1, with a tentative D call TRBD1 (5 bases). The V gene's germline CDR1 is SGDLS and CDR2 YYNGEE. The V and J ends lost 0 bases and 2 bases respectively, with 5 bases between them. The CDR3 has 13 residues. DNA of the CDR3: TGTGCCAGCAGCGTAGGGGACAACACTGAAGCTTTCTTT. Translating gives CASSVGDNTEAFF.

The sample holds a few counts of this clonotype. The chain couples TRBV14 to TRBJ2-1; D may be TRBD2 (6 bases). V lost 9 bases and J 7 bases, leaving 16 bases between the germline ends. CDR1 is SGHDN, CDR2 FVKESK, per germline. This CDR3 has 13 amino acids. CDR3 nucleotides: TGTGCCAGTTCCCTCTCTGGGGGGAATGAGCAGTTCTTC. This sequence encodes CASSLSGGNEQFF.

The V call is TRBV30, the J call TRBJ1-1; D is undetermined. Deletions cut 0 bases from V and 3 bases from J, with 8 bases between. Germline CDR1 and CDR2: GTSNPN and SVGIG (reference sequence). The CDR3 has 13 residues. The CDR3 loop reads CAWSVASYTEAFF. The CDR3 DNA follows: TGTGCCTGGAGTGTAGCCAGTTACACTGAAGCTTTCTTT.

The chain combines TRBV29-1 with TRBJ1-1, with 8 bases that match TRBD1. Trimming cost V 6 bases and J 6 bases; bases outside gene matches: 12. Germline CDR1 is SQVTM and CDR2 is ANQGSEA. The CDR3 contains 14 residues. The CDR3 spells CSVDSGQGRAEAFF. As DNA, the CDR3 is TGCAGCGTCGATTCCGGACAGGGAAGGGCTGAAGCTTTCTTT.

CDR3 coding DNA: TGTGCCAGCAGCGTAGAGGGATCAACTAATGAAAAACTGTTTTTT. Translated: CASSVEGSTNEKLFF. The gene calls are TRBV9 and TRBJ1-4, with D unresolved. CDR3 length: 15 amino acids. Looked up from germline, CDR1 is SGDLS and CDR2 is YYNGEE. Trimming took off 0 bases at V and 0 bases at J, with 6 bases between the two ends. The whole variable domain, remainder taken from reference TRBV9 and TRBJ1-4, is DSGVTQTPKHLITATGQRVTLRCSPRSGDLSVYWYQQSLDQGLQFLIQYYNGEERAKGNILERFSAQQFPDLHSELNLSSLELGDSALYFCASSVEGSTNEKLFFGSGTQLSVL.

This chain joins TRBV29-1 and TRBJ2-1; unclear D gene. V was trimmed by 5 bases and J by 0 bases, leaving 20 bases between them. Germline V gives CDR1 SQVTM, CDR2 ANQGSEA. The CDR3 sequence is 17 residues long. This CDR3 reads CSVQVFRSTSSYNEQFF. In DNA, the CDR3 is TGCAGCGTTCAGGTCTTCCGTTCTACAAGCTCCTACAATGAGCAGTTCTTC.

The J gene is TRBJ2-7, the V gene TRBV7-9, with D possibly being TRBD2 (5 bases). Trimming shortened V by 0 bases and J by 1 base, and 10 bases separated the two germline ends. The CDR3 consists of 15 residues. Germline loops: CDR1 SEHNR, CDR2 FQNEAQ (reference sequence). CDR3 sequence (DNA): TGTGCCAGCAGCTTAGCGGACGAGGGATCCTACGAGCAGTACTTC. This translates into CASSLADEGSYEQYF.

This chain uses TRBV6-6 with TRBJ2-7; D possibly corresponds to TRBD1 (6 bases). Per germline, CDR1 MNHNY and CDR2 SVGAGI (reference sequence). Trimming removed 7 bases at V and 6 bases at J, with 10 bases between. The CDR3 is made up of 11 amino acids. CDR3 sequence: CASIQGSEQYF. Here the CDR3 DNA reads TGTGCCAGCATACAGGGTTCCGAGCAGTACTTC.

The chain has TRBV12-5 and TRBJ2-7; 8 bases are a match to TRBD1. With 5 bases clipped from V and 3 bases from J, the junction kept 6 bases outside the gene matches. Germline assignment: CDR1 LGHNT and CDR2 FRNRAP. The CDR3 is 14 residues long. CDR3 in amino acids: CASGGDRSIYEQYF. The CDR3 nucleotides are TGTGCTAGTGGTGGGGACAGGAGTATCTACGAGCAGTACTTC.

This chain links TRBV25-1 with TRBJ1-2, with 10 bases aligning to TRBD1. There are 14 residues in the CDR3. In germline, CDR1 is MGHDK, CDR2 SYGVNS. The V gene end was trimmed by 3 bases and the J gene end by 7 bases; junction bases not matched to a gene: 5. The CDR3 bases are TGTGCCAGCAGTGAGGCCGGGACAGGGGTTGGCTACACCTTC. This sequence encodes CASSEAGTGVGYTF.

This clonotype appeared a single time. The DNA of the CDR3 is TGCGCCTCCACGGACAGCTCCACAGATACGCAGTATTTT. This gives the protein CASTDSSTDTQYF. V and J are TRBV4-1 and TRBJ2-3; D is possibly TRBD1 (6 bases). Trimming removed 11 bases from V and 2 bases from J, with 14 bases in between. CDR1 MGHRA and CDR2 YSYEKL come from the germline V gene. The CDR3 is made up of 13 amino acids.

The V gene is TRBV4-1, the J gene TRBJ1-1; 8 nucleotides line up with TRBD1. J lost 5 bases, V lost 2 bases, and 4 bases had no gene match. The CDR3 length is 14 residues. Germline V lookup: CDR1 MGHRA, CDR2 YSYEKL. This chain's CDR3 is CASSQPGGATEAFF. The CDR3 DNA reads TGCGCCAGCAGCCAACCAGGGGGCGCGACTGAAGCTTTCTTT.

The V and J genes are TRBV27 and TRBJ2-1, with 7 bases fitting TRBD1. The CDR3 consists of 14 residues. The ends lost 6 bases at V and 0 bases at J; junction bases unmatched: 2. Germline CDR1 and CDR2: MNHEY and SMNVEV (reference sequence). CDR3 nucleotide sequence: TGTGCCAGCAGACAGGGGAGCTCCTACAATGAGCAGTTCTTC. This codes for CASRQGSSYNEQFF.

This sequence joins TRBV28 and TRBJ2-4, with D perhaps matching TRBD2 (5 bases). V lost 6 bases and J 8 bases, leaving 17 bases between the germline ends. CDR1 is MDHEN, CDR2 SYDVKM, per germline. The CDR3 loop spans 14 amino acids. CDR3: CASRVTGLGYIQYF. CDR3 sequence (DNA): TGTGCCAGCAGGGTGACGGGGTTGGGATACATTCAGTACTTC.

V and J are TRBV12-3 or TRBV12-4 and TRBJ2-7, with 7 nucleotides matching TRBD1. The J segment lost 3 bases and the V segment lost 6 bases, leaving 14 bases of the junction unmatched. The CDR3 has 16 residues. In DNA form, the CDR3 reads TGTGCCAGCAGCCCCATACAGGGGACCCTGCTCTACGAGCAGTACTTC. Its translation: CASSPIQGTLLYEQYF.

This clonotype appeared a single time. The chain recombines TRBV20-1 with TRBJ2-1, with 7 nucleotides matching TRBD2. With V trimmed by 5 bases and J by 8 bases, 6 bases remained unmatched. Germline V gene data show CDR1 as DFQATT and CDR2 as SNEGSKA (reference sequence). The CDR3 has 12 amino acids. CDR3 nucleotide sequence: TGCAGTGCTCTGGGGGGGGTTGATGAGCAGTTCTTC. It encodes CSALGGVDEQFF.

This clonotype was recorded once. J is TRBJ2-7 and V is TRBV6-2 or TRBV6-3; 9 nucleotides align to TRBD1. The germline gives CDR1 MNHEY, CDR2 SVGEGT. This CDR3 has 11 amino acids. After removal of 4 bases from V and 12 bases from J, the junction contained 4 bases not matched to a gene. This CDR3 is CASSSDRGLYF. CDR3 DNA sequence: TGTGCCAGCAGTTCGGACAGGGGTCTGTACTTC.